This T cell receptor (beta chain) was identified during a study of CD8 T cells in ankylosing spondylitis. General study points: Relatively scarce in peripheral blood, disease-linked clones were CD8+. Disease-associated clones were reportedly significantly overrepresented in matched ankylosing spondylitis synovial fluid.

This clonotype showed up many times. The antigen is not known. Generation of TCR beta libraries employed quantitative 5'-RACE incorporating molecular barcodes. TCRdb used MiXCR to reprocess the 5' RACE reads, holding one entry per CDR3 protein. The sample has some 140,000 distinct CDR3 sequences; roughly an eighth are singletons. The junction had 7 bases not matched to a gene; V was cut back by 3 bases and J by 5 bases. The CDR3 totals 15 residues. Germline V lookup: CDR1 SGHRS, CDR2 YFSETQ. The sample was blood, either unsorted or a sorted T cell fraction (not recorded which). This clonotype was obtained from a female donor with ankylosing spondylitis or in good health (not recorded which). The chain recombines TRBV5-1 with TRBJ2-2; TRBD2 agrees at 7 bases. As DNA, the CDR3 is TGCGCCAGCAGCTCGACTAGCCTAGGGACCGGGGAGCTGTTTTTT. The encoded protein is CASSSTSLGTGELFF. The full variable domain, its missing parts supplied by reference TRBV5-1 and TRBJ2-2, is KAGVTQTPRYLIKTRGQQVTLSCSPISGHRSVSWYQQTPGQGLQFLFEYFSETQRNKGNFPGRFSGRQFSNSRSEMNVSTLELGDSALYLCASSSTSLGTGELFFGEGSRLTVL.